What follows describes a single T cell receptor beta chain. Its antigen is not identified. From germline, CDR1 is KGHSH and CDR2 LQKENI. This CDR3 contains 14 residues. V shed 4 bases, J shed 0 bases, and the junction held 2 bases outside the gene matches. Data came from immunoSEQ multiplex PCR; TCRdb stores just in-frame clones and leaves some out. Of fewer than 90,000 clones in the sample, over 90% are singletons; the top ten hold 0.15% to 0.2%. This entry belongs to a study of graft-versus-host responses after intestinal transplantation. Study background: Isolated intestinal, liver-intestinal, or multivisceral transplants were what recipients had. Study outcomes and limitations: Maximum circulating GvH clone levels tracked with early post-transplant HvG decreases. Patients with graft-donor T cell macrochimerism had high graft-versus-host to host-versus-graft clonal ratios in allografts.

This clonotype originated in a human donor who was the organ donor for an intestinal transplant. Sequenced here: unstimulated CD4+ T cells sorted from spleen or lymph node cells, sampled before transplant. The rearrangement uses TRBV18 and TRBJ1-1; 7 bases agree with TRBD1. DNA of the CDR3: TGTGCCAGCTCACTCGACAGGGTGAACACTGAAGCTTTCTTT. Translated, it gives CASSLDRVNTEAFF. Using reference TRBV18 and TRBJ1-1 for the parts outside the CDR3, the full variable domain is NAGVMQNPRHLVRRRGQEARLRCSPMKGHSHVYWYRQLPEEGLKFMVYLQKENIIDESGMPKERFSAEFPKEGPSILRIQQVVRGDSAAYFCASSLDRVNTEAFFGQGTRLTVV.